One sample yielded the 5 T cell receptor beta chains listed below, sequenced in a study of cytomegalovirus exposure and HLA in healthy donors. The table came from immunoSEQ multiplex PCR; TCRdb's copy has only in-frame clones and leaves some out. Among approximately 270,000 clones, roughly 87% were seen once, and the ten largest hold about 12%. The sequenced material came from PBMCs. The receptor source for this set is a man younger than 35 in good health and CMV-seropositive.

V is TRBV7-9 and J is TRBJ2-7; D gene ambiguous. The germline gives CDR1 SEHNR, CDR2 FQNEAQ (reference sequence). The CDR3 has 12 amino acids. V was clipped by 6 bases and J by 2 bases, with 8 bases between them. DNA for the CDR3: TGTGCCAGCAGTTCAGACGCCTACGAGCAGTACTTC. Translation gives CASSSDAYEQYF.

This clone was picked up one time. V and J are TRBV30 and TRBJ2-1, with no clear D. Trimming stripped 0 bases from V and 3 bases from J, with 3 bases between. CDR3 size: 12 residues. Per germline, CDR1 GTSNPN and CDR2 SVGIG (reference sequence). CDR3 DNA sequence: TGTGCCTGGAGTGTCTTCTACAATGAGCAGTTCTTC. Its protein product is CAWSVFYNEQFF.

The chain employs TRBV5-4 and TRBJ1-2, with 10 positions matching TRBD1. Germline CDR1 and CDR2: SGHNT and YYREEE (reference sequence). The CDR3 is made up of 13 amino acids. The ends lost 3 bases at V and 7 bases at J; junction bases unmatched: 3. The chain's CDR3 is CASSSGQGSGYTF. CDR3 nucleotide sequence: TGTGCCAGCAGCTCGGGACAGGGGTCTGGCTACACCTTC.

CDR3 coding DNA: TGTGCCAGCAGCAAAGACAACTATGGCTACACCTTC. Protein: CASSKDNYGYTF. The chain has TRBV9 and TRBJ1-2, with D unclear. Germline V gene data show CDR1 as SGDLS and CDR2 as YYNGEE. The ends were cut back, 4 bases at V and 2 bases at J, with 6 bases in the middle. CDR3 size: 12 residues.

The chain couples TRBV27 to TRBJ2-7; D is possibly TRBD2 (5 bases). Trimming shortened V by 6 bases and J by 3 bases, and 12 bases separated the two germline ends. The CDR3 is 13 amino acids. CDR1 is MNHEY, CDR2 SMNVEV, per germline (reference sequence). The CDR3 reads CASSLGEGYEQYF. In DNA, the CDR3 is TGTGCCAGCAGCCTAGGTGAGGGCTACGAGCAGTACTTC.